These 21 T cell receptor beta chains came from one sample sequenced in a study of blood T cell repertoires in COVID-19. Clones were read by immunoSEQ multiplex PCR, and TCRdb kept only the in-frame ones, dropping some. The sample contains approximately 210,000 clones, 86% of which appear only once. The sequenced sample consisted of peripheral blood. The receptors were gathered from a young man who had recovered from COVID-19.

V is TRBV7-6 and J is TRBJ2-2; 10 bases are shared with TRBD2. The CDR3 sequence is 20 residues long. Germline trimming cut 2 bases from V and 0 bases from J; bases unmatched to any gene: 12. Germline CDR1 reads SGHVS; CDR2 reads FNYEAQ. The CDR3 DNA reads TGTGCCAGCAGCTTATATTATGGGCTAGCGGGGGTCTCGAACACCGGGGAGCTGTTTTTT. This gives the protein CASSLYYGLAGVSNTGELFF.

As DNA, the CDR3 is TGTGCCATCAGTGAGTCGGGGCAGGCCACTGAAGCTTTCTTT. Amino acids: CAISESGQATEAFF. The gene calls are TRBV10-3 and TRBJ1-1, with D maybe TRBD1 (5 bases). CDR1 is ENHRY and CDR2 is SYGVKD in the germline V gene. Trimming removed 0 bases from V and 4 bases from J, with 9 bases in between. The CDR3 is 14 residues long.

This chain connects TRBV4-3 to TRBJ2-7; D is possibly TRBD1 (6 bases). This CDR3 contains 14 residues. Trimming pared 8 bases from V and 7 bases from J, leaving 21 bases between. Germline CDR1 is LGHNA and CDR2 is YSLEER. CDR3 in DNA: TGCGCCAGCCGACGAATAGGGGGTATGGGGGAGCAGTACTTC. It specifies CASRRIGGMGEQYF.

This clone was counted once. The genes are TRBV9 and TRBJ1-4; D not resolved. Trimming stripped 3 bases from V and 0 bases from J, with 9 bases between. Looked up from germline, CDR1 is SGDLS and CDR2 is YYNGEE. The CDR3 has 15 amino acids. DNA of the CDR3: TGTGCCAGCAGCGCCCTTCTTGCAACTAATGAAAAACTGTTTTTT. Translating it yields CASSALLATNEKLFF.

The chain uses TRBV19 and TRBJ1-1, with TRBD1 identical over 9 bases. The CDR3 has 15 amino acids. Unmatched junction bases numbered 9, after V lost 5 bases and J lost 5 bases. CDR1 and CDR2 (germline): LNHDA, SQIVND (reference sequence). The CDR3 loop reads CASSRDRVYGTEAFF. The CDR3 DNA reads TGTGCCAGTAGTCGGGACAGGGTATATGGGACTGAAGCTTTCTTT.

The gene calls are TRBV10-3 and TRBJ2-7; possibly TRBD1 for D (6 bases). The CDR3 contains 14 residues. The germline V gene has CDR1 ENHRY and CDR2 SYGVKD. Trimming took off 8 bases at V and 5 bases at J, with 19 bases between the two ends. In nucleotides, the CDR3 is TGTGCCATCGGGGGAACAGGGTTCGCAGACGAGCAGTACTTC. It encodes CAIGGTGFADEQYF.

V and J are TRBV6-5 and TRBJ2-7, with 9 bases identical to TRBD1. This CDR3 spans 14 amino acids. V lost 0 bases, J lost 13 bases, and 10 bases stayed unmatched. The V gene's germline CDR1 is MNHEY and CDR2 SVGAGI. The CDR3 DNA reads TGTGCCAGCAGTTACTCCGGGGGACAGGGAGGTCCCTACTTC. This encodes CASSYSGGQGGPYF.

This rearrangement joins TRBV6-5 to TRBJ2-3; 7 nucleotides match TRBD2. Per the germline V gene, CDR1 is MNHEY and CDR2 is SVGAGI. The CDR3 runs to 12 residues. Germline trimming cut 6 bases from V and 6 bases from J; bases unmatched to any gene: 3. The CDR3 is CASRPAGDTQYF. The CDR3 DNA reads as TGTGCCAGCAGACCAGCGGGGGATACGCAGTATTTT.

The V gene is TRBV9, the J gene TRBJ2-2; D unresolved. CDR3 length: 13 residues. The germline V and J ends were trimmed by 0 bases and 6 bases, with 6 bases remaining between them. In germline, CDR1 is SGDLS, CDR2 YYNGEE. For the CDR3, the DNA is TGTGCCAGCAGCGTAGACTTCCCCGGGGAGCTGTTTTTT. This encodes CASSVDFPGELFF. The full variable domain, its missing parts supplied by reference TRBV9 and TRBJ2-2, is DSGVTQTPKHLITATGQRVTLRCSPRSGDLSVYWYQQSLDQGLQFLIQYYNGEERAKGNILERFSAQQFPDLHSELNLSSLELGDSALYFCASSVDFPGELFFGEGSRLTVL.

V and J are TRBV19 and TRBJ2-7; D is unclear. Germline V gene data show CDR1 as LNHDA and CDR2 as SQIVND (reference sequence). The CDR3 sequence is 14 residues long. The ends were cut back, 5 bases at V and 0 bases at J, with 11 bases in the middle. The CDR3 protein is CASSGPVDSYEQYF. The CDR3 DNA reads TGTGCCAGTAGTGGGCCCGTCGACTCCTACGAGCAGTACTTC.

This rearrangement joins TRBV7-8 to TRBJ1-5; D gene unclear. Germline V gene data show CDR1 as SGHVS and CDR2 as FQNEAQ. Between the trimmed V and J ends, which lost 1 base and 2 bases, there was a span of 12 bases. The CDR3 covers 16 residues. Here the CDR3 reads CASSLGELNRNQPQHF. In DNA, the CDR3 is TGTGCCAGCAGCTTAGGGGAGTTGAATCGCAATCAGCCCCAGCATTTT.

This clone was seen only once. This chain joins TRBV7-8 and TRBJ2-5; no definite D call. This CDR3 region has 11 residues. Germline CDR1 and CDR2: SGHVS and FQNEAQ. Between the trimmed V and J ends, which lost 5 bases and 3 bases, there was a span of 4 bases. CDR3 sequence (DNA): TGTGCCAGCAGCCGTAAAGAGACCCAGTACTTC. This translates into CASSRKETQYF.

This clone occurred once. The V and J genes are TRBV10-3 and TRBJ1-5, with TRBD1 matching 7 bases. The CDR3 extends over 14 amino acids. The V gene end was trimmed by 5 bases and the J gene end by 6 bases; junction bases not matched to a gene: 7. The germline V gene encodes CDR1 ENHRY and CDR2 SYGVKD. The CDR3: CAISSGQDGQPQHF. Written as DNA, the CDR3 is TGTGCCATCAGTTCCGGACAGGACGGTCAGCCCCAGCATTTT.

V is TRBV6-5 and J is TRBJ2-5; 7 bases are shared with TRBD2. The CDR3 is 14 residues long. CDR1 MNHEY and CDR2 SVGAGI come from the germline V gene. V lost 8 bases to trimming and J lost 5 bases; unmatched junction nucleotides: 11. CDR3 protein: CASERGRKWETQYF. The CDR3 nucleotides read TGTGCCAGCGAGCGGGGTAGGAAGTGGGAGACCCAGTACTTC.

The chain has TRBV12-3 or TRBV12-4 and TRBJ1-1; TRBD1 is a possible D gene (6 bases). V was trimmed by 3 bases and J by 6 bases, leaving 11 bases between them. The CDR3 consists of 13 residues. The CDR3, as DNA: TGTGCCAGCAGTTTGCAGGGGCTGGCTGAAGCTTTCTTT. Amino acids: CASSLQGLAEAFF.

Concerning this clone itself: The germline gene is not matched at one end of the junction; a read error may be the cause. This chain connects TRBV18 to TRBJ1-2; the match to TRBD1 covers 10 bases. The CDR3 contains 13 residues. Germline CDR1 is KGHSH and CDR2 is LQKENI. The CDR3, as DNA: TGTGCCAGCTCACCACCTGGACAGGGGGAGTACGGCTTC. Translated: CASSPPGQGEYGF.

In the case of this clone: Because the CDR3 is missing its conserved closing phenylalanine or tryptophan, this is likely a read error. The DNA is left out, because the CDR3 cannot be placed on it with certainty; the CDR3 is given as TCRdb lists it. The chain combines TRBV27 with TRBJ2-7; TRBD2, as called in the table, went unchecked against the DNA. Germline V gene data show CDR1 as MNHEY and CDR2 as SMNVEV (reference sequence). Both ends counted, the CDR3 spans 10 residues. The chain's CDR3 is CASSLEGPRS.

This chain links TRBV5-1 with TRBJ1-6; D is possibly TRBD1 (5 bases). Trimming left V 0 bases short and J 5 bases short, with 15 bases between. This CDR3 has 17 amino acids. The germline CDR1 and CDR2 sequences are SGHRS and YFSETQ. CDR3 DNA: TGCGCCAGCAGCTTGGCCAGGGCGGGAACTGATAATTCACCCCTCCACTTT. Its translation is CASSLARAGTDNSPLHF.

This clone was detected only once. The chain carries TRBV15 and TRBJ2-7; TRBD2 aligns across 8 bases. The trim removed 0 bases at V and 4 bases at J, leaving 14 bases unmatched. Germline V lookup: CDR1 LNHNV, CDR2 YYDKDF (reference sequence). This CDR3 is built from 18 residues. CDR3 protein: CATSRDLAGGGDAYEQYF. The CDR3 DNA is TGTGCCACCAGCAGAGATCTCGCGGGGGGCGGCGATGCTTACGAGCAGTACTTC.

This chain connects TRBV6-4 to TRBJ1-2; D uncertain. The CDR3 spans 14 residues. V was cut by 3 bases and J by 5 bases, with 13 bases left in between. Germline V lookup: CDR1 MRHNA, CDR2 SNTAGT. CDR3 nucleotide sequence: TGTGCCAGCAGTGAGCGAGGCGGTCCTTATGGCTACACCTTC. This translates into CASSERGGPYGYTF.

The rearrangement joins TRBV18 to TRBJ1-6; 10 bases line up with TRBD1. Germline CDR1 KGHSH, CDR2 LQKENI. Trimming at V came to 3 bases and at J to 6 bases, leaving 2 bases not matched to a gene. This CDR3 has 15 amino acids. The CDR3 DNA reads as TGTGCCAGCTCACCGAGGGACAGGGGTAATTCACCCCTCCACTTT. It yields the protein CASSPRDRGNSPLHF.